This T cell receptor (beta chain) was recorded in a study of T cell repertoires in cytomegalovirus infection. As for the study in general: The public TCR beta signatures pointed to both CMV infection and matching HLA type.

Germline V gene data show CDR1 as SEHNR and CDR2 as FQNEAQ (reference sequence). The CDR3 has 18 amino acids. V was clipped by 4 bases and J by 0 bases; unmatched bases: 10. This clonotype was counted ten times or more. Its antigen is unidentified. Study-level points and caveats: HLA-C-restricted CMV clonotypes gave the most frequent clonotype in two of eight donors.

TCRdb independently ran MiXCR on the reads; one entry per CDR3 protein. The repertoire holds about 190,000 distinct CDR3 sequences, under 30% seen once, with roughly 29% in the top ten. The source is a human donor in good health (CMV status not recorded). Some clones in this sample may be carry-over from other donors' samples. The chain links TRBV7-9 to TRBJ1-1, with 11 positions matching TRBD1. Sequencing was carried out using PBMCs. CDR3 bases: TGTGCCAGCAGCTCTTCGGACAGGGGGCGGTGGATGAACACTGAAGCTTTCTTT. Protein sequence: CASSSSDRGRWMNTEAFF.